The next 22 T cell receptor beta chains were all read from a single sample in a study of blood T cell repertoires in COVID-19. Assay used: immunoSEQ multiplex PCR; TCRdb lists only in-frame clones, some missing. This table has some 230,000 clones, under 90% appearing once. What was sequenced was peripheral blood. The receptors were sampled from a woman aged 55-69 years who had recovered from COVID-19.

This clone was detected only once. J is TRBJ1-2 and V is TRBV6-6, with a tentative D call TRBD1 (6 bases). Trimming left V 5 bases short and J 4 bases short, with 17 bases between. CDR3 length: 15 amino acids. Germline CDR1 is MNHNY and CDR2 is SVGAGI (reference sequence). Here the CDR3 DNA reads TGTGCCAGCAGTCCTAACCAGGGGAACCCCTATGGCTACACCTTC. It encodes CASSPNQGNPYGYTF.

This clone was seen only once. The rearrangement links TRBV25-1 to TRBJ1-1, with D maybe TRBD1 (5 bases). CDR3 length: 14 amino acids. V was cut by 6 bases and J by 1 base, with 12 bases left in between. Per the germline V gene, CDR1 is MGHDK and CDR2 is SYGVNS. The CDR3 nucleotides read TGTGCCAGCAGAGGGACTTTGTGGAACACTGAAGCTTTCTTT. Residues: CASRGTLWNTEAFF.

The chain couples TRBV11-3 to TRBJ2-5; 13 bases map to TRBD2. From germline, CDR1 is SGHNT and CDR2 YENEEA. The length of the CDR3 is 19 residues. V lost 5 bases and J lost 1; bases outside the gene matches: 13. The CDR3 DNA reads TGTGCCAGCAGCCCAGGACGGACTAGCGGGGGCCATTTCCAAGAGACCCAGTACTTC. It translates to CASSPGRTSGGHFQETQYF.

This chain joins TRBV3-1 (or the pseudogene TRBV3-2) and TRBJ2-1; 9 bases fit TRBD1. Germline loops: CDR1 LGHDT, CDR2 YNNKEL (reference sequence). J lost 4 bases, V lost 4 bases, and 5 bases had no gene match. There are 15 residues in the CDR3. CDR3 DNA sequence: TGTGCCAGCAGCCCTACGGGACAGGGTTACAATGAGCAGTTCTTC. This codes for CASSPTGQGYNEQFF.

V usage is TRBV7-3 and J usage is TRBJ2-3, with TRBD2 identical over 8 bases. Germline V gene sequence: CDR1 SGHTA, CDR2 FQGTGA. V was pared by 4 bases and J by 3 bases, with 6 bases of the junction left unmatched. The CDR3 totals 15 residues. CDR3 sequence (DNA): TGTGCCAGCAGCTCAGCGGGGGCCGTTACAGATACGCAGTATTTT. Protein sequence: CASSSAGAVTDTQYF.

The chain combines TRBV7-6 with TRBJ2-3; tentative D call: TRBD2 (6 bases). Germline-derived CDR1 and CDR2 are SGHVS and FNYEAQ. V gave up 5 bases and J gave up 0 bases, with 6 bases separating them. The CDR3 is 13 residues long. The CDR3 DNA sequence: TGTGCCAGCAGCGGGGGGAGCACAGATACGCAGTATTTT. Translated: CASSGGSTDTQYF.

The gene calls are TRBV6-2 or TRBV6-3 and TRBJ2-5, with a weak D call TRBD1 (5 bases). This CDR3 comprises 14 residues. The germline gives CDR1 MNHEY, CDR2 SVGEGT. The V end was cut by 5 bases, the J end by 3 bases, with 13 bases between. The CDR3: CASSIRGTKETQYF. DNA of the CDR3: TGTGCCAGCAGTATAAGGGGTACTAAAGAGACCCAGTACTTC.

In this sample, this clone turned up a few times. This chain links TRBV2 with TRBJ2-1; 9 bases map to TRBD1. From germline, CDR1 is SNHLY and CDR2 FYNNEI. This CDR3 region has 15 residues. The trim removed 7 bases at V and 6 bases at J, leaving 10 bases unmatched. The CDR3 DNA sequence: TGTGCCAGCACCTCGGAGGGACAGGGTCTCAATGAGCAGTTCTTC. It specifies CASTSEGQGLNEQFF.

With regard to this clone: This sample also contains other DNA sequences that code for the same CDR3. The chain joins TRBV15 to TRBJ2-7; TRBD2 might be the D (5 bases). This CDR3 has 16 residues. The ends were cut back, 5 bases at V and 2 bases at J, with 19 bases in the middle. Germline V lookup: CDR1 LNHNV, CDR2 YYDKDF (reference sequence). CDR3 sequence: CATSANPSTGTYEQYF. In nucleotides, the CDR3 is TGTGCCACCAGCGCTAACCCCTCCACGGGGACCTACGAGCAGTACTTC.

The chain is built from TRBV13 and TRBJ1-2; TRBD1 aligns across 8 bases. CDR3 size: 15 residues. V shed 0 bases, J shed 6 bases, and the junction held 6 bases outside the gene matches. Germline V gene data show CDR1 as PRHDT and CDR2 as FYEKMQ (reference sequence). CDR3 sequence (DNA): TGTGCCAGCAGCTTAGGCACAACAGGGGGGAATGGCTACACCTTC. As protein: CASSLGTTGGNGYTF.

This chain uses TRBV27 with TRBJ1-5; 7 bases line up with TRBD1. V shed 5 bases, J shed 1 base, and the junction held 5 bases outside the gene matches. Looked up from germline, CDR1 is MNHEY and CDR2 is SMNVEV (reference sequence). This CDR3 has 15 amino acids. As DNA, the CDR3 is TGTGCCAGCAGTGACGACAGGGTCAGCAATCAGCCCCAGCATTTT. The encoded protein is CASSDDRVSNQPQHF.

V and J are TRBV9 and TRBJ2-3, with D possibly TRBD2 on 5 matching bases. The germline V gene encodes CDR1 SGDLS and CDR2 YYNGEE. The CDR3 is 16 residues long. V was shortened by 3 bases and J by 1 base, with 15 bases between the two germline ends. CDR3 in DNA: TGTGCCAGCAGCGCACCCCTGGTGGGAGGCACAGATACGCAGTATTTT. It is translated as CASSAPLVGGTDTQYF. Complete variable domain (other parts from reference TRBV9 and TRBJ2-3): DSGVTQTPKHLITATGQRVTLRCSPRSGDLSVYWYQQSLDQGLQFLIQYYNGEERAKGNILERFSAQQFPDLHSELNLSSLELGDSALYFCASSAPLVGGTDTQYFGPGTRLTVL.

The genes are TRBV12-5 and TRBJ2-3; 12 positions agree with TRBD2. The V gene's germline CDR1 is LGHNT and CDR2 FRNRAP. V lost 0 bases, J lost 1 base, and 2 bases stayed unmatched. CDR3 size: 17 residues. CDR3 nucleotides: TGTGCTAGTGGTTTGGTCAGACTAGCGGGAGGCACAGATACGCAGTATTTT. Its translation is CASGLVRLAGGTDTQYF.

This chain uses TRBV19 with TRBJ1-6; D remains unclear. In germline, CDR1 is LNHDA, CDR2 SQIVND (reference sequence). V was shortened by 1 base and J by 7 bases, with 14 bases between the two germline ends. The CDR3 loop spans 16 amino acids. The CDR3 is CASSIGSGLINSPLHF. In DNA form, the CDR3 reads TGTGCCAGTAGTATAGGATCAGGACTTATAAATTCACCCCTCCACTTT.

This sequence joins TRBV5-4 and TRBJ2-3, with 7 bases identical to TRBD1. Germline lookup yields CDR1 SGHNT and CDR2 YYREEE (reference sequence). CDR3 size: 13 residues. J lost 1 base, V lost 7 bases, and 3 bases had no gene match. The CDR3 protein is CASSGTGTDTQYF. Here the CDR3 DNA reads TGTGCCAGCTCCGGGACAGGCACAGATACGCAGTATTTT.

The chain joins TRBV5-1 to TRBJ1-6; 7 positions agree with TRBD1. Looked up from germline, CDR1 is SGHRS and CDR2 is YFSETQ. V was clipped by 0 bases and J by 10 bases; unmatched bases: 7. There are 15 residues in the CDR3. CDR3 region: CASSLGQGLRSPLHF. As DNA, the CDR3 is TGCGCCAGCAGCTTGGGACAGGGATTACGCTCACCCCTCCACTTT.

V is TRBV7-2 and J is TRBJ2-7; 10 bases agree with TRBD2. Trimming at V came to 5 bases and at J to 3 bases, leaving 4 bases not matched to a gene. The CDR3 is made up of 14 amino acids. Germline V CDR1 and CDR2: SGHTA, FQGNSA. The CDR3 loop is CASSPSSGGYEQYF. The CDR3 DNA sequence: TGTGCCAGCAGCCCATCTAGCGGGGGCTACGAGCAGTACTTC.

The V gene is TRBV30, the J gene TRBJ2-3; 7 bases fit TRBD2. The CDR3 loop spans 14 amino acids. CDR1 and CDR2 (germline): GTSNPN, SVGIG (reference sequence). V shed 3 bases, J shed 2 bases, and the junction held 5 bases outside the gene matches. Written as DNA, the CDR3 is TGTGCCTGGAGCTCTGGGGGGGACACAGATACGCAGTATTTT. This sequence encodes CAWSSGGDTDTQYF.

This clone was picked up one time. The chain has TRBV7-2 and TRBJ1-2; D may be TRBD1 (6 bases). Per germline, CDR1 SGHTA and CDR2 FQGNSA. This CDR3 region has 12 residues. Deletions cut 1 base from V and 7 bases from J, with 7 bases between. The CDR3 DNA sequence: TGTGCCAGCAGCTTAGTGGGGGCTGGCTACACCTTC. Translation: CASSLVGAGYTF.

The rearrangement links TRBV2 to TRBJ1-3; D gene uncertain. Germline-derived CDR1 and CDR2 are SNHLY and FYNNEI. Trimming shortened V by 2 bases and J by 0 bases, and 11 bases separated the two germline ends. CDR3 length equals 16 residues. The CDR3, as DNA: TGTGCCAGCAGTGAAATCGGGAGCGCCTCTGGAAACACCATATATTTT. Amino acids: CASSEIGSASGNTIYF. Full variable domain (outside the CDR3, taken from reference TRBV2 and TRBJ1-3): EPEVTQTPSHQVTQMGQEVILRCVPISNHLYFYWYRQILGQKVEFLVSFYNNEISEKSEIFDDQFSVERPDGSNFTLKIRSTKLEDSAMYFCASSEIGSASGNTIYFGEGSWLTVV.

This rearrangement joins TRBV5-6 to TRBJ2-7; no clear D gene. The germline CDR1 and CDR2 sequences are SGHDT and YYEEEE. This CDR3 contains 13 residues. The V end was cut by 0 bases, the J end by 3 bases, with 7 bases between. The DNA of the CDR3 is TGTGCCAGCAGCTTGGGCGTCTTCTACGAGCAGTACTTC. The encoded protein is CASSLGVFYEQYF.

The genes are TRBV5-1 and TRBJ2-5; TRBD2 matches at 9 bases. CDR1 SGHRS and CDR2 YFSETQ come from the germline V gene. The trim removed 1 base at V and 4 bases at J, leaving 5 bases unmatched. This CDR3 comprises 15 residues. CDR3 in amino acids: CASSLMAGGPETQYF. In nucleotides, the CDR3 is TGCGCCAGCAGCTTGATGGCGGGGGGGCCAGAGACCCAGTACTTC.